The 18 T cell receptor beta chains given below trace back to one sample, sequenced in a study of blood T cell repertoires in COVID-19. Produced via immunoSEQ multiplex PCR; TCRdb's table is partial and in-frame only. The repertoire holds 140,000 or so clones, with approximately 80% as singletons. Material: peripheral blood. Receptors originate from a woman in her forties or fifties with acute or convalescent COVID-19.

The chain is built from TRBV7-2 and TRBJ1-5; 9 nucleotides line up with TRBD1. The V and J ends lost 5 bases and 7 bases, in that order; junction bases with no gene match: 9. The CDR3 runs 15 residues. Germline assignment: CDR1 SGHTA and CDR2 FQGNSA. CDR3 nucleotides: TGTGCCAGCAGCCCCTCCGGGACAGGGTCGCAGCCCCAGCATTTT. Amino acids: CASSPSGTGSQPQHF.

The chain employs TRBV19 and TRBJ1-2; TRBD1 matches at 9 bases. CDR3 length: 17 amino acids. V shed 5 bases and J 4 bases; nucleotides not matched to a gene: 14. Germline CDR1 reads LNHDA; CDR2 reads SQIVND (reference sequence). The CDR3: CASSPTGTGTVFYGYTF. The CDR3 nucleotides are TGTGCCAGTAGTCCTACCGGGACAGGGACCGTATTCTATGGCTACACCTTC.

The chain combines TRBV2 with TRBJ1-4; TRBD1 aligns across 9 bases. V shed 8 bases, J shed 8 bases, and the junction held 3 bases outside the gene matches. The CDR3 covers 12 residues. The germline gives CDR1 SNHLY, CDR2 FYNNEI. CDR3 region: CASRDREEKLFF. DNA of the CDR3: TGTGCCAGCCGGGACAGGGAGGAAAAACTGTTTTTT.

The V and J genes are TRBV19 and TRBJ1-1; unclear D gene. The CDR3 has 14 amino acids. The V gene lost 10 bases and the J gene lost 1 base, with 16 bases spanning the gap. CDR1 is LNHDA, CDR2 SQIVND, per germline (reference sequence). CDR3 protein: CATQTGVENTEAFF. The CDR3 region has the DNA TGTGCCACCCAAACCGGGGTCGAGAACACTGAAGCTTTCTTT.

The rearrangement links TRBV2 to TRBJ1-1; D remains ambiguous. Germline lookup yields CDR1 SNHLY and CDR2 FYNNEI. The germline V and J ends were trimmed by 4 bases and 0 bases, with 9 bases remaining between them. The CDR3 has 14 residues. In DNA, the CDR3 is TGTGCCAGCAGTGGTCAGGTCATGAACACTGAAGCTTTCTTT. This translates into CASSGQVMNTEAFF. Using reference TRBV2 and TRBJ1-1 for the parts outside the CDR3, the full variable domain is EPEVTQTPSHQVTQMGQEVILRCVPISNHLYFYWYRQILGQKVEFLVSFYNNEISEKSEIFDDQFSVERPDGSNFTLKIRSTKLEDSAMYFCASSGQVMNTEAFFGQGTRLTVV.

The sample holds a few counts of this clone. The chain combines TRBV14 with TRBJ1-2; D remains ambiguous. The CDR3 is made up of 14 amino acids. Trimming left V 3 bases short and J 8 bases short, with 16 bases between. CDR1 and CDR2 (germline): SGHDN, FVKESK. The CDR3 is CASSHPTLVGGYTF. The CDR3 nucleotides read TGTGCCAGCAGCCACCCGACCCTTGTGGGCGGCTACACCTTC.

This rearrangement joins TRBV5-1 to TRBJ2-2; D unresolved. With 0 bases removed from V and 0 bases from J, the gap between germline ends came to 6 bases. The CDR3 extends over 15 amino acids. Germline V gene lookup returns CDR1 SGHRS and CDR2 YFSETQ. In DNA form, the CDR3 reads TGCGCCAGCAGCTTGGAGCACCCGAACACCGGGGAGCTGTTTTTT. This gives the protein CASSLEHPNTGELFF.

The chain employs TRBV11-2 and TRBJ2-1; 7 nucleotides match TRBD1. The V segment lost 4 bases and the J segment 5 bases; nucleotides outside the gene matches: 11. The length of the CDR3 is 16 residues. Germline V gene data show CDR1 as SGHAT and CDR2 as FQNNGV. The CDR3 region has the DNA TGTGCCAGCAGCTCGACCCGACAGGGTGGGAACAATGAGCAGTTCTTC. Residues: CASSSTRQGGNNEQFF. The variable domain in full, completed from reference TRBV11-2 and TRBJ2-1, reads EAGVAQSPRYKIIEKRQSVAFWCNPISGHATLYWYQQILGQGPKLLIQFQNNGVVDDSQLPKDRFSAERLKGVDSTLKIQPAKLEDSAVYLCASSSTRQGGNNEQFFGPGTRLTVL.

The chain has TRBV6-1 and TRBJ1-2; 8 nucleotides align to TRBD1. Unmatched junction bases numbered 5, after V lost 3 bases and J lost 2 bases. The CDR3 is made up of 15 amino acids. Germline assignment: CDR1 MNHNS and CDR2 SASEGT. CDR3 in DNA: TGTGCCAGCAGTGATATTTGGGACAGGAACTATGGCTACACCTTC. Translating gives CASSDIWDRNYGYTF.

Points on this clone: The junction and the germline gene differ at one end; a read error may be behind it. J is TRBJ1-5 and V is TRBV19, with 10 bases that match TRBD1. Germline V gives CDR1 LNHDA, CDR2 SQIVND (reference sequence). The CDR3 loop spans 14 amino acids. The CDR3: CASGMGQGSQPQHF. CDR3 DNA sequence: TGTGCCAGTGGTATGGGACAGGGGTCTCAGCCCCAGCATTTT.

The genes are TRBV18 and TRBJ1-1, with D possibly TRBD1 on 6 matching bases. Trimming removed 2 bases from V and 5 bases from J, with 9 bases in between. Germline V gene data show CDR1 as KGHSH and CDR2 as LQKENI. CDR3 length: 13 residues. CDR3 in amino acids: CASSPNRETEAFF. CDR3 in DNA: TGTGCCAGCTCACCAAACAGGGAGACTGAAGCTTTCTTT.

This chain connects TRBV6-2 or TRBV6-3 to TRBJ1-1; TRBD1 is a possible D gene (5 bases). The V gene lost 5 bases and the J gene lost 5 bases, with 12 bases spanning the gap. The length of the CDR3 is 13 residues. Per germline, CDR1 MNHEY and CDR2 SVGEGT. CDR3 bases: TGTGCCAGCAGTGCTCAGGGTTGGACTGAAGCTTTCTTT. Translated, it gives CASSAQGWTEAFF.

This sequence joins TRBV6-5 and TRBJ2-7, with D possibly TRBD1 on 5 matching bases. The CDR3 is made up of 14 amino acids. V lost 6 bases and J 0 bases, leaving 12 bases between the germline ends. Germline CDR1 is MNHEY and CDR2 is SVGAGI. The CDR3 DNA is TGTGCCAGCAGAAAGGGGCGGTTCTCCTACGAGCAGTACTTC. Its translation is CASRKGRFSYEQYF.

The CDR3 sequence is CASSLADRINVLTF. The CDR3 DNA follows: TGTGCCAGCAGCTTAGCGGACAGGATCAACGTCCTGACTTTC. The chain employs TRBV7-8 and TRBJ2-6; 7 bases are shared with TRBD1. Germline CDR1 SGHVS, CDR2 FQNEAQ. Losses at the gene ends were 0 bases for V and 9 bases for J; bases not matched to a gene: 2. The CDR3 contains 14 residues.

The rearrangement uses TRBV4-2 and TRBJ1-2; D is perhaps TRBD1 (5 bases). V gave up 0 bases and J gave up 3 bases, with 11 bases separating them. The germline V gene has CDR1 LGHNA and CDR2 YNFKEQ. The CDR3 is made up of 15 amino acids. The DNA of the CDR3 is TGTGCCAGCAGCCAAGACGCGGGGCGCGACTATGGCTACACCTTC. Protein product: CASSQDAGRDYGYTF.

This clone occurred once. This chain joins TRBV5-6 and TRBJ2-5, with 7 bases matching TRBD1. The CDR3 runs 13 residues. The ends lost 4 bases at V and 5 bases at J; junction bases unmatched: 5. CDR1 and CDR2 (germline): SGHDT, YYEEEE. CDR3 sequence: CASSRQGGETQYF. The CDR3 region has the DNA TGTGCCAGCAGCCGACAGGGCGGGGAGACCCAGTACTTC.

This clone was counted between two and nine times. The chain couples TRBV5-4 to TRBJ2-3; tentatively, D is TRBD2 (5 bases). Trimming removed 3 bases from V and 3 bases from J, with 20 bases in between. The CDR3 loop spans 17 amino acids. From germline, CDR1 is SGHNT and CDR2 YYREEE (reference sequence). The CDR3 sequence: CASSSLAEGLGTDTQYF. The CDR3 region has the DNA TGTGCCAGCAGCTCCCTCGCGGAAGGACTGGGGACAGATACGCAGTATTTT.

The rearrangement links TRBV18 to TRBJ1-3, with TRBD1 as a possible D gene (5 bases). Germline V CDR1 and CDR2: KGHSH, LQKENI. Trimming removed 2 bases from V and 4 bases from J, with 18 bases in between. This CDR3 comprises 17 residues. Here the CDR3 reads CASSPNLRDGVGNTIYF. The DNA for the CDR3 is TGTGCCAGCTCACCAAATCTCAGGGATGGAGTAGGAAACACCATATATTTT.